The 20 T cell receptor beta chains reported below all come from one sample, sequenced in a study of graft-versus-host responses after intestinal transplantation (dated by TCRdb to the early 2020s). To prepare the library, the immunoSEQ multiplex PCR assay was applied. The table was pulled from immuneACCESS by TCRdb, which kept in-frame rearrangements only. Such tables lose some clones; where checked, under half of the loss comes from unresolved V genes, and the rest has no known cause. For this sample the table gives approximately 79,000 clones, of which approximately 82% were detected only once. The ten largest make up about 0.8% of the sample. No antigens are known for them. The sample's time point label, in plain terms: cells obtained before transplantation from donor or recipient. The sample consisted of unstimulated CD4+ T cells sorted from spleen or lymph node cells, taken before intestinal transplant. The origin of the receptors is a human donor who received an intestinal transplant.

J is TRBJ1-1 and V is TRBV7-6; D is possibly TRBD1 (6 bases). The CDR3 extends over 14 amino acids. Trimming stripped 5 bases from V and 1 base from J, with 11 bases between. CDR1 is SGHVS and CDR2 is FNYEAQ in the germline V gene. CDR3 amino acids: CASSVLGGNTEAFF. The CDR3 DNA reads TGTGCCAGCAGCGTCCTAGGGGGGAACACTGAAGCTTTCTTT.

The CDR3 sequence: CASSFGGTGGTEAFF. The CDR3 nucleotides are TGTGCCAGCAGTTTTGGTGGGACAGGGGGCACTGAAGCTTTCTTT. The chain links TRBV28 to TRBJ1-1, with 11 positions matching TRBD1. The ends lost 3 bases at V and 4 bases at J; junction bases unmatched: 4. The CDR3 contains 15 residues. In germline, CDR1 is MDHEN, CDR2 SYDVKM.

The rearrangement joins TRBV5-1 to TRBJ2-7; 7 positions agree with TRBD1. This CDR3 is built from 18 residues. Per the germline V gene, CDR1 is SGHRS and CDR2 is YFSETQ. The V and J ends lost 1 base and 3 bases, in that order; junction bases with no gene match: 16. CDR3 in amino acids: CASSLQSAQGTGDYEQYF. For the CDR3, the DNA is TGCGCCAGCAGCTTGCAGTCGGCACAGGGTACAGGGGACTACGAGCAGTACTTC.

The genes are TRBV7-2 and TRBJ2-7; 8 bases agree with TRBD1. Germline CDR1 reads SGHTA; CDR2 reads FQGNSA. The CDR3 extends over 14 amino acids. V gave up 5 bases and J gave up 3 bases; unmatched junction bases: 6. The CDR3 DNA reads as TGTGCCAGCAGCCCCGGGACAGGAGGCTACGAGCAGTACTTC. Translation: CASSPGTGGYEQYF.

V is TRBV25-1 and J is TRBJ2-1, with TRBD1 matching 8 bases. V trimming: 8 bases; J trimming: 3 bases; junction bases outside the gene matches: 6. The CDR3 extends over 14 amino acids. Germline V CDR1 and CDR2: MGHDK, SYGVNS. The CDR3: CASHGQGIYNEQFF. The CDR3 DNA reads TGTGCCAGCCACGGACAGGGAATCTACAATGAGCAGTTCTTC.

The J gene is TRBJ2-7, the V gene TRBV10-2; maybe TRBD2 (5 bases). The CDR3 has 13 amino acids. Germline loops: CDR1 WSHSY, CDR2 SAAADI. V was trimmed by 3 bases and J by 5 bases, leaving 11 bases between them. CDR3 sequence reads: CASSDRGRDEQYF. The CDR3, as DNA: TGCGCCAGCAGTGATAGAGGGAGAGACGAGCAGTACTTC.

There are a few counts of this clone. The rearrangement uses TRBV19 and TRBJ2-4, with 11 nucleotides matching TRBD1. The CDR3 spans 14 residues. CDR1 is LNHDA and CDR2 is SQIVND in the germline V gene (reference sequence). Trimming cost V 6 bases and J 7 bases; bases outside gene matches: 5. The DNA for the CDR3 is TGTGCCAGTAGCGGGACAGGGGGAGGGAACATTCAGTACTTC. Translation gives CASSGTGGGNIQYF.

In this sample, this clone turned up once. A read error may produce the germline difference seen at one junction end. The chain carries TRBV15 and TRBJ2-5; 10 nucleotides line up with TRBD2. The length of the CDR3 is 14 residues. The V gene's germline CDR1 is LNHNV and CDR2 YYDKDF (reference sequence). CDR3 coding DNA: TGTGCCACCAGCCGAGAGCGGGGGGGAGAGACCCAGTACTTC. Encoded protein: CATSRERGGETQYF.

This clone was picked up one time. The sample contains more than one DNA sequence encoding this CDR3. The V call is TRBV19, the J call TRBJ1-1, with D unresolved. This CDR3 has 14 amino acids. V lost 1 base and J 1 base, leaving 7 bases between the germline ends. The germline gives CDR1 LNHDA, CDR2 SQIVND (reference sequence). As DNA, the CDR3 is TGTGCCAGTAGTATAGTCCAGGCGAACACTGAAGCTTTCTTT. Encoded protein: CASSIVQANTEAFF. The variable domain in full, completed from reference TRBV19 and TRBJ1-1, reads DGGITQSPKYLFRKEGQNVTLSCEQNLNHDAMYWYRQDPGQGLRLIYYSQIVNDFQKGDIAEGYSVSREKKESFPLTVTSAQKNPTAFYLCASSIVQANTEAFFGQGTRLTVV.

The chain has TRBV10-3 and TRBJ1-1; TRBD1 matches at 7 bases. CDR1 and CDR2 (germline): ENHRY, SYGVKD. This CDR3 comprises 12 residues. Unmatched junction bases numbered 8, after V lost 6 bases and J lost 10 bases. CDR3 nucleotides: TGTGCCATCAGCGACAGGGAACGCAGAGCTTTCTTT. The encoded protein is CAISDRERRAFF.

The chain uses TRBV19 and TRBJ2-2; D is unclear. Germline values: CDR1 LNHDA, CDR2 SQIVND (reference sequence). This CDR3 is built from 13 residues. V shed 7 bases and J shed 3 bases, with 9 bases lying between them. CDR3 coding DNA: TGTGCCAGTAATTTCCAGGACACCGGGGAGCTGTTTTTT. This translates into CASNFQDTGELFF.

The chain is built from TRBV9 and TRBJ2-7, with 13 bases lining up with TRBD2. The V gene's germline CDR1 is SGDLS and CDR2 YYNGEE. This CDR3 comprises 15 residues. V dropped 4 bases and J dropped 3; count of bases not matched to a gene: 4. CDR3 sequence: CASSPGLAGIYEQYF. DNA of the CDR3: TGTGCCAGCAGCCCGGGACTAGCGGGAATCTACGAGCAGTACTTC.

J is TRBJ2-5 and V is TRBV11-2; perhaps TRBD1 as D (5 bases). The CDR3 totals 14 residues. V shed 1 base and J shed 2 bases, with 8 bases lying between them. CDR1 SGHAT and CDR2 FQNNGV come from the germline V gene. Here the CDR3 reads CASSLVQGQETQYF. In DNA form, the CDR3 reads TGTGCCAGCAGCTTAGTCCAGGGACAAGAGACCCAGTACTTC.

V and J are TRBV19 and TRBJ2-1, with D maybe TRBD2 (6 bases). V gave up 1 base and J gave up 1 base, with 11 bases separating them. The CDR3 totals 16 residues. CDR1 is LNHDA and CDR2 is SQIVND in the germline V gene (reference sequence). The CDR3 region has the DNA TGTGCCAGTAGTATAGGAGGCGGGATGTCCTACAATGAGCAGTTCTTC. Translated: CASSIGGGMSYNEQFF.

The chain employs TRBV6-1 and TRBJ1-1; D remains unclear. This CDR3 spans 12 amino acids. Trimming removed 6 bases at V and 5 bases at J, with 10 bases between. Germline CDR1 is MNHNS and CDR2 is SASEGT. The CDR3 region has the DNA TGTGCCAGCAGGGGGAGAGGAACTGAAGCTTTCTTT. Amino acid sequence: CASRGRGTEAFF.

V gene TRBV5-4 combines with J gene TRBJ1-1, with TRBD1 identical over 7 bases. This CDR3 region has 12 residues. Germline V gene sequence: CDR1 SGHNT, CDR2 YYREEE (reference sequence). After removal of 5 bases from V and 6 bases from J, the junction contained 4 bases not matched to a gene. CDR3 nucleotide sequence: TGTGCCAGCAGTCAACAGGGGTCTGAAGCTTTCTTT. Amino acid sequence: CASSQQGSEAFF.

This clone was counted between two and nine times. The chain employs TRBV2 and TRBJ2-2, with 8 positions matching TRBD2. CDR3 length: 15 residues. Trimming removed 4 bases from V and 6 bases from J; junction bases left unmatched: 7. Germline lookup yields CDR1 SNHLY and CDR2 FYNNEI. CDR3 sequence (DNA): TGTGCCAGCAGTGTCATAGCGGGGAGCCCCGGGGAGCTGTTTTTT. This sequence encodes CASSVIAGSPGELFF.

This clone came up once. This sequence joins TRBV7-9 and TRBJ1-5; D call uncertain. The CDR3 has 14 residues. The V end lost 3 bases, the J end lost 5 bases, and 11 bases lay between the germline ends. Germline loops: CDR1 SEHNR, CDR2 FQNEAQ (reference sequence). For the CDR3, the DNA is TGTGCCAGCAGCTTCGTAGGGAGCGATCAGCCCCAGCATTTT. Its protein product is CASSFVGSDQPQHF.

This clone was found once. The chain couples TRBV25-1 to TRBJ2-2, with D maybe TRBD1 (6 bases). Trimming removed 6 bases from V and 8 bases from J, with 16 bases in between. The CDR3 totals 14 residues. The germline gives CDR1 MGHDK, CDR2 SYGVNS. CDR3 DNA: TGTGCCAGCAGCGAACAGGGTCCCGTAGGGGAGCTGTTTTTT. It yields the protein CASSEQGPVGELFF.

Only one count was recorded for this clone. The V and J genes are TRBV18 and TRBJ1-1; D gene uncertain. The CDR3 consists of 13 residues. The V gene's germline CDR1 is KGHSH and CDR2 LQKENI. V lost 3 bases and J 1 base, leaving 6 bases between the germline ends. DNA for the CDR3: TGTGCCAGCTCACCCGAGAGGAACACTGAAGCTTTCTTT. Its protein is CASSPERNTEAFF.